The clone carrying this T cell receptor (beta chain) was recorded at least ten times. The antigen remains undetermined. With the read ending 3 residues before the CDR3 end, the germline J gene is used to fill in that end. The V and J ends lost 5 bases and 8 bases respectively, with 15 bases between them. CDR1 and CDR2 from the germline V gene are SEHNR and FQNEAQ (reference sequence). CDR3 length: 14 residues. The sample is drawn from a study of T cell clonality in common variable immunodeficiency. The protocol was immunoSEQ multiplex PCR, while the TCRdb copy is restricted to in-frame clones and leaves out a portion. The sample lists about 42,000 clones, none appearing once, the ten largest making up approximately 2.2%. Whole-study results and caveats: Common variable immunodeficiency TCR beta sequences reportedly had fewer deletions and N-nucleotide insertions. Shared TCRbeta clones were fewer between CVID subjects than controls. CVID subjects showed higher TCRbeta clonality than healthy controls.

The chain uses TRBV7-9 and TRBJ1-4; D remains unclear. This sequence was found in a person aged 18 to 69 in good health. The sequencing sample was made of peripheral blood mononuclear cells. CDR3 residues: CASSADDGGEKLFF. The part of the CDR3 DNA that was read is TGTGCCAGCAGCGCGGACGACGGCGGGGAAAAA.